This entry is about one T cell receptor (beta chain). What it recognizes is unknown. This sample stems from a study of OX40 agonist ivuxolimab in advanced cancers. Data came from immunoSEQ multiplex PCR; TCRdb stores just in-frame clones and leaves some out. In the table there are about 73,000 clones, 85% to 90% of which are singletons. Findings of the study overall: Clones of CD4+ and CD8+ blood T cells grew by week 6 at doses of 0.1 to 3.0 mg/kg.

Trimming removed 3 bases at V and 8 bases at J, with 16 bases between. Germline CDR1 MDHEN, CDR2 SYDVKM. This CDR3 is built from 14 residues. This sequence originates from an adult with an advanced solid tumor such as melanoma, head and neck, liver or kidney cancer. Sequences were derived from CD4+ or CD8+ T cells sorted from blood, sampled in a trial of the OX40 agonist ivuxolimab. V is TRBV28 and J is TRBJ1-2, with D possibly being TRBD1 (5 bases). CDR3 sequence reads: CASSFLRGGQGYTF. The DNA of the CDR3 is TGTGCCAGCAGTTTCCTTAGGGGCGGGCAAGGCTACACCTTC.